Here is one TCR beta chain with its context. Its antigen is unidentified. V lost 6 bases to trimming and J lost 1 base, with 7 bases between them. CDR1 and CDR2 from the germline V gene are SQVTM and ANQGSEA. The CDR3 is 12 residues long. Some clones are missing from TCRdb's copy, which holds only in-frame ones; the method was immunoSEQ multiplex PCR. This table has 2 million to 2.5 million clones, approximately 93% appearing once. These data belong to a study of shared clonotypes between healthy human individuals. Points from the study as a whole: Exclusively blood specimens were collected; tissue repertoires likely differ.

J is TRBJ2-4 and V is TRBV29-1; no clear D gene. The TCR was taken from a man in his late teens or twenties in good health. Some clones in this sample may be carry-over from other donors' samples. What was sequenced was naive CD4+ T cells from PBMCs. Subset in this sample: CD45RA+ positively selected. This chain's CDR3 is CSVTRAKNIQYF. The DNA of the CDR3 is TGCAGCGTAACAAGGGCCAAAAACATTCAGTACTTC.